Shown below are 4 T cell receptor beta chains from a single sample sequenced in a study of T cells in Graves' hyperthyroidism and ophthalmopathy. Amplified regions were TCR beta CDR3 sequences from RNA transcripts. An initial round of RT-PCR targeting the TCR CDR3 relied on the HTBI primer set. In TCRdb, the multiplex PCR reads were re-called with MiXCR into one record per CDR3 protein. The data hold roughly 580,000 distinct CDR3 sequences, with approximately 44% observed a single time. Sample: peripheral blood or thyroid tissue (not recorded which). The receptors were gathered from a woman aged 18-29 years with Graves' hyperthyroidism.

A note on this clonotype: A read error may produce the germline difference seen at one junction end. The chain has TRBV5-4 and TRBJ2-6; D is unclear. The CDR3 is made up of 14 amino acids. CDR1 is SGHNT, CDR2 YYREEE, per germline (reference sequence). CDR3 in amino acids: CVSSQSQGANVLTF. The DNA for the CDR3 is TGTGTCAGCAGCCAAAGCCAGGGGGCCAACGTCCTGACTTTC. Full variable domain (remainder filled in from reference TRBV5-4 and TRBJ2-6): ETGVTQSPTHLIKTRGQQVTLRCSSQSGHNTVSWYQQALGQGPQFIFQYYREEENGRGNFPPRFSGLQFPNYSSELNVNALELDDSALYLCVSSQSQGANVLTFGAGSRLTVL.

This clonotype was seen a handful of times. The chain links TRBV20-1 to TRBJ1-5, with 8 bases fitting TRBD1. Germline V lookup: CDR1 DFQATT, CDR2 SNEGSKA (reference sequence). The CDR3 has 13 amino acids. V shed 5 bases and J 5 bases; nucleotides not matched to a gene: 5. The DNA for the CDR3 is TGCAGTGCTCTTGGCAGGGGGCATCAGCCCCAGCATTTT. Protein: CSALGRGHQPQHF.

The chain uses TRBV6-4 and TRBJ2-2; 8 nucleotides line up with TRBD2. Trimming cost V 9 bases and J 6 bases; bases outside gene matches: 9. The germline gives CDR1 MRHNA, CDR2 SNTAGT. The CDR3 has 14 amino acids. CDR3 region: CASQRESYAGELFF. The CDR3 region has the DNA TGTGCCAGTCAGCGGGAGTCGTACGCCGGGGAGCTGTTTTTT.

Of note for this clonotype: One end of the junction does not line up with germline, which may come from a read error. The chain employs TRBV24-1 and TRBJ2-7; D is perhaps TRBD2 (6 bases). Germline lookup yields CDR1 KGHDR and CDR2 SFDVKD. The CDR3 loop spans 11 amino acids. The CDR3 loop reads CATGGSYEQYF. The CDR3 DNA is TGCGCCACCGGGGGCTCCTACGAGCAGTACTTC.